A selection of T cell receptor beta chains follows, all from one sample in a study of Tregs in tolerant kidney transplant recipients. TCRdb keeps only in-frame clones here, not all; method: immunoSEQ multiplex PCR. The sample holds about 56,000 clones, more than 70% seen once. The specimen sequenced was CD4+ T cells from blood. These receptors came from a human donor in good health. CDR3s include the opening cysteine and the closing phenylalanine or tryptophan. Each record gives: V gene, clone size, J gene, D gene, CDR3 protein, CDR3 DNA. D genes are given only for firm matches. Clone size is stated in some rows and not others, as once, few, many or a class when expanded.

v_gene: TRBV7-2; abundance: .; j_gene: TRBJ2-7; d_gene: .; CDR3aa: CASSLTGTSVEKYF; CDR3nt: TGTGCCAGCAGCCTAACCGGGACCTCTGTCGAGAAGTACTTC
v_gene: TRBV11-2; abundance: .; j_gene: TRBJ2-1; d_gene: TRBD2; CDR3aa: CASSFSGLAGGGEQFF; CDR3nt: TGTGCCAGCAGCTTCTCCGGACTAGCGGGAGGGGGTGAGCAGTTCTTC
v_gene: TRBV6-1; abundance: .; j_gene: TRBJ1-4; d_gene: .; CDR3aa: CASSRDHGEKLFF; CDR3nt: TGTGCCAGCAGTCGGGACCACGGTGAAAAACTGTTTTTT
v_gene: TRBV7-8; abundance: .; j_gene: TRBJ2-5; d_gene: .; CDR3aa: CASSLWGFQETQYF; CDR3nt: TGTGCCAGCAGCTTATGGGGATTCCAAGAGACCCAGTACTTC
v_gene: TRBV5-1; abundance: .; j_gene: TRBJ2-3; d_gene: TRBD2; CDR3aa: CASSRSGRSDTQYF; CDR3nt: TGCGCCAGCAGTAGGAGCGGGAGATCGGATACGCAGTATTTT
v_gene: TRBV5-1; abundance: .; j_gene: TRBJ1-1; d_gene: .; CDR3aa: CASSLITENTEAFF; CDR3nt: TGCGCCAGCAGCTTGATTACAGAAAACACTGAAGCTTTCTTT
v_gene: TRBV27; abundance: once; j_gene: TRBJ1-5; d_gene: .; CDR3aa: CASSKAGGISGNQPQHF; CDR3nt: TGTGCCAGCAGCAAGGCAGGTGGCATTTCGGGCAATCAGCCCCAGCATTTT
v_gene: TRBV7-9; abundance: .; j_gene: TRBJ2-2; d_gene: TRBD1; CDR3aa: CAGRPGQGASGELFF; CDR3nt: TGTGCCGGACGCCCGGGACAGGGGGCGTCCGGGGAGCTGTTTTTT
v_gene: TRBV6-6; abundance: .; j_gene: TRBJ1-1; d_gene: TRBD1; CDR3aa: CASSYSQGARTEAFF; CDR3nt: TGTGCCAGCAGTTACTCGCAGGGGGCGCGCACTGAAGCTTTCTTT
v_gene: TRBV18; abundance: .; j_gene: TRBJ2-6; d_gene: TRBD1; CDR3aa: CASSPGTGGSGANVLTF; CDR3nt: TGTGCCAGCTCACCCGGGACAGGGGGCAGTGGGGCCAACGTCCTGACTTTC
v_gene: TRBV11-3; abundance: .; j_gene: TRBJ2-1; d_gene: .; CDR3aa: CASSLVGKGGEQFF; CDR3nt: TGTGCCAGCAGCTTAGTAGGAAAGGGAGGTGAGCAGTTCTTC
v_gene: TRBV12-5; abundance: .; j_gene: TRBJ1-1; d_gene: TRBD1; CDR3aa: CASGSEVTGGFTEAFF; CDR3nt: TGTGCTAGTGGTTCCGAGGTCACAGGGGGTTTCACTGAAGCTTTCTTT
v_gene: TRBV23-1; abundance: .; j_gene: TRBJ1-1; d_gene: .; CDR3aa: CAKGGTEAFF; CDR3nt: TGCGCCAAAGGGGGCACTGAAGCTTTCTTT
v_gene: TRBV19; abundance: .; j_gene: TRBJ2-1; d_gene: TRBD2; CDR3aa: CASSIGLAGRRQFF; CDR3nt: TGTGCCAGTAGTATAGGACTAGCGGGAAGGAGGCAGTTCTTC
v_gene: TRBV7-2; abundance: .; j_gene: TRBJ2-2; d_gene: .; CDR3aa: CASSLSRDLTGELFF; CDR3nt: TGTGCCAGCAGCTTAAGTCGGGACCTCACCGGGGAGCTGTTTTTT
v_gene: TRBV19; abundance: .; j_gene: TRBJ1-1; d_gene: .; CDR3aa: CASSIRTWGEAFF; CDR3nt: TGTGCCAGTAGTATCCGGACCTGGGGTGAAGCTTTCTTT
v_gene: TRBV12-5; abundance: .; j_gene: TRBJ1-6; d_gene: .; CDR3aa: CASGQAPGLNSPLHF; CDR3nt: TGTGCTAGTGGTCAGGCCCCGGGACTTAATTCACCCCTCCACTTT
v_gene: TRBV19; abundance: .; j_gene: TRBJ1-4; d_gene: .; CDR3aa: CASSRGPKDEKLFF; CDR3nt: TGTGCCAGTAGTCGAGGGCCCAAAGATGAAAAACTGTTTTTT
v_gene: TRBV14; abundance: .; j_gene: TRBJ1-2; d_gene: .; CDR3aa: CASTSTTGRGVGYTF; CDR3nt: TGTGCCAGCACCTCAACAACGGGACGGGGAGTTGGCTACACCTTC
v_gene: TRBV5-6; abundance: .; j_gene: TRBJ1-1; d_gene: .; CDR3aa: CASSSARRANTEAFF; CDR3nt: TGTGCCAGCAGCTCCGCTAGACGGGCGAACACTGAAGCTTTCTTT
v_gene: TRBV18; abundance: .; j_gene: TRBJ2-3; d_gene: .; CDR3aa: CASSPRGPAAGTDTQYF; CDR3nt: TGTGCCAGCTCACCCCGCGGCCCGGCGGCGGGCACAGATACGCAGTATTTT
v_gene: TRBV6-5; abundance: once; j_gene: TRBJ2-1; d_gene: .; CDR3aa: CASSLGSSYNEQFF; CDR3nt: TGTGCCAGCTCCTTGGGGAGCTCCTACAATGAGCAGTTCTTC
v_gene: TRBV30; abundance: .; j_gene: TRBJ2-1; d_gene: .; CDR3aa: CAQGSSYNEQFF; CDR3nt: TGTGCTCAGGGTAGCTCCTACAATGAGCAGTTCTTC
v_gene: TRBV10-2; abundance: .; j_gene: TRBJ2-7; d_gene: TRBD1; CDR3aa: CASSDRGRSEQYF; CDR3nt: TGCGCCAGCAGTGACAGGGGGCGAAGCGAGCAGTACTTC
v_gene: TRBV11-1; abundance: .; j_gene: TRBJ2-1; d_gene: TRBD1; CDR3aa: CASSLTEQGLGEQFF; CDR3nt: TGTGCCAGCAGCTTAACGGAACAGGGGTTGGGAGAGCAGTTCTTC
v_gene: TRBV4-1; abundance: .; j_gene: TRBJ1-6; d_gene: .; CDR3aa: CASSGRVRRRNSPLHF; CDR3nt: TGCGCCAGCAGCGGACGGGTGAGGAGACGAAATTCACCCCTCCACTTT
v_gene: TRBV7-2; abundance: .; j_gene: TRBJ2-5; d_gene: .; CDR3aa: CASSLGRPTGPWGETQYF; CDR3nt: TGTGCCAGCAGCTTAGGGAGACCCACCGGGCCCTGGGGAGAGACCCAGTACTTC
v_gene: TRBV7-9; abundance: few; j_gene: TRBJ1-4; d_gene: .; CDR3aa: CASSLGASNNEKLFF; CDR3nt: TGTGCCAGCAGCTTAGGGGCTTCTAATAATGAAAAACTGTTTTTT
v_gene: TRBV19; abundance: .; j_gene: TRBJ2-4; d_gene: .; CDR3aa: CASSIGLLFDAKNIQYF; CDR3nt: TGTGCCAGTAGTATTGGTCTACTATTTGACGCCAAAAACATTCAGTACTTC
v_gene: TRBV6-6; abundance: many; j_gene: TRBJ1-4; d_gene: TRBD1; CDR3aa: CASRDRGEEKLFF; CDR3nt: TGTGCCAGCCGTGACAGGGGAGAGGAAAAACTGTTTTTT
v_gene: TRBV11-2; abundance: .; j_gene: TRBJ2-5; d_gene: .; CDR3aa: CASSSRTSQETQYF; CDR3nt: TGTGCCAGCAGCTCGCGGACGTCCCAAGAGACCCAGTACTTC
v_gene: TRBV4-3; abundance: .; j_gene: TRBJ1-1; d_gene: TRBD1; CDR3aa: CASSQMPGGALEAFF; CDR3nt: TGCGCCAGCAGCCAAATGCCAGGGGGAGCCCTTGAAGCTTTCTTT
v_gene: TRBV19; abundance: .; j_gene: TRBJ2-1; d_gene: .; CDR3aa: CASSIEYEQFF; CDR3nt: TGTGCCAGTAGTATAGAGTATGAGCAGTTCTTC
v_gene: TRBV23-1; abundance: .; j_gene: TRBJ2-1; d_gene: TRBD2; CDR3aa: CASSHSGIGGRTSGLRNEQFF; CDR3nt: TGCGCCAGCAGTCACTCAGGGATCGGGGGCAGGACTAGCGGGCTAAGGAATGAGCAGTTCTTC
v_gene: TRBV30; abundance: .; j_gene: TRBJ1-2; d_gene: .; CDR3aa: CAWSVEATYGYTF; CDR3nt: TGTGCCTGGAGTGTGGAAGCGACCTATGGCTACACCTTC
v_gene: TRBV6-5; abundance: once; j_gene: TRBJ2-6; d_gene: .; CDR3aa: CASSLRGSGANVLTF; CDR3nt: TGTGCCAGCAGTCTCCGGGGCTCTGGGGCCAACGTCCTGACTTTC
v_gene: TRBV14; abundance: .; j_gene: TRBJ2-7; d_gene: TRBD2; CDR3aa: CASSQESVGLATYEQYF; CDR3nt: TGTGCCAGCAGCCAAGAATCGGTGGGACTAGCGACTTACGAGCAGTACTTC
v_gene: TRBV5-1; abundance: many; j_gene: TRBJ2-1; d_gene: .; CDR3aa: CASSSGLRGLYNEQFF; CDR3nt: TGCGCCAGCAGCTCCGGACTCAGAGGCCTCTACAATGAGCAGTTCTTC
v_gene: TRBV6-5; abundance: .; j_gene: TRBJ1-2; d_gene: TRBD1; CDR3aa: CASSYRATGVDYGYTF; CDR3nt: TGTGCCAGCAGTTACAGGGCGACAGGGGTGGACTATGGCTACACCTTC
v_gene: TRBV5-1; abundance: .; j_gene: TRBJ2-7; d_gene: TRBD2; CDR3aa: CASSSLTSGLSYEQYF; CDR3nt: TGCGCCAGCAGCTCTCTGACTAGCGGGTTATCCTACGAGCAGTACTTC
v_gene: TRBV7-2; abundance: .; j_gene: TRBJ2-7; d_gene: TRBD2; CDR3aa: CASSPEQGLVYEQYF; CDR3nt: TGTGCCAGCAGCCCAGAACAAGGACTAGTGTACGAGCAGTACTTC
v_gene: TRBV4-3; abundance: .; j_gene: TRBJ2-7; d_gene: .; CDR3aa: CASSLDRRSYEQYF; CDR3nt: TGCGCCAGCAGCTTAGATCGCAGATCCTACGAGCAGTACTTC
v_gene: TRBV9; abundance: .; j_gene: TRBJ1-1; d_gene: .; CDR3aa: CASSVATRSEAFF; CDR3nt: TGTGCCAGCAGCGTAGCGACCAGGTCTGAAGCTTTCTTT
v_gene: TRBV7-3; abundance: .; j_gene: TRBJ2-2; d_gene: .; CDR3aa: CASSFRLRDASNTGELFF; CDR3nt: TGTGCCAGCAGCTTCCGTCTCCGGGACGCTTCGAACACCGGGGAGCTGTTTTTT
v_gene: TRBV6-1; abundance: .; j_gene: TRBJ1-1; d_gene: .; CDR3aa: CASRLQGGTEAFF; CDR3nt: TGTGCCAGCAGATTACAGGGTGGCACTGAAGCTTTCTTT
v_gene: TRBV4-3; abundance: .; j_gene: TRBJ1-1; d_gene: .; CDR3aa: CASSQGSVRIAEAFF; CDR3nt: TGCGCCAGCAGCCAAGGTTCCGTGCGGATTGCTGAAGCTTTCTTT
v_gene: TRBV11-2; abundance: .; j_gene: TRBJ2-6; d_gene: TRBD1; CDR3aa: CASSSGTGFRTNVLTF; CDR3nt: TGTGCCAGCAGCTCCGGGACAGGATTTAGGACCAACGTCCTGACTTTC